The entry below describes one T cell receptor beta chain. Per the germline V gene, CDR1 is LNHDA and CDR2 is SQIVND (reference sequence). CDR3 length: 12 amino acids. V lost 10 bases and J lost 8; bases outside the gene matches: 7. This record comes from a study of sequential checkpoint blockade in melanoma. TCRdb keeps only in-frame clones here, not all; method: immunoSEQ multiplex PCR. Here the sample spans 26,000 or so clones, around nine tenths being singletons. Treatment given: randomized to nivolumab then ipilimumab (arm A) or the reverse (arm B). PBMC sorting kept live CD3+CD8+ cells without CD19 or CD56.

Here the sequenced sample was CD8+ T cells sorted from blood (inferred from file names), taken from a patient given nivolumab and ipilimumab in sequence. This sequence originates from a human donor with melanoma. V gene TRBV19 combines with J gene TRBJ2-1, with 8 nucleotides matching TRBD1. The CDR3 DNA follows: TGTGCCACTAGGACAGGGACGCATGAGCAGTTCTTC. This translates into CATRTGTHEQFF. Supplemented by reference TRBV19 and TRBJ2-1, the full variable domain reads DGGITQSPKYLFRKEGQNVTLSCEQNLNHDAMYWYRQDPGQGLRLIYYSQIVNDFQKGDIAEGYSVSREKKESFPLTVTSAQKNPTAFYLCATRTGTHEQFFGPGTRLTVL.